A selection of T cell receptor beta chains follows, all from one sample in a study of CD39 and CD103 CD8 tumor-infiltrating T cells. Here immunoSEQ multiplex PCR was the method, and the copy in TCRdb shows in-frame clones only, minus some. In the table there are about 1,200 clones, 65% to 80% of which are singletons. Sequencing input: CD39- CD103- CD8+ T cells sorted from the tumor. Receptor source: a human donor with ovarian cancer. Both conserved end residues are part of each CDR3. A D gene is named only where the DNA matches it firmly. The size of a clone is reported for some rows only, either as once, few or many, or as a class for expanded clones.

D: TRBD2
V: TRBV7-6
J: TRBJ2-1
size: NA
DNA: TGTGCCAGCAGCCCCCCTAGCGGGGGGGCTCTCAATGAGCAGTTCTTC
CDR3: CASSPPSGGALNEQFF

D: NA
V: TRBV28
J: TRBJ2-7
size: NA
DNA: TGTGCCAGCAGTTTATTGCGAGGGCAACAGTACTTC
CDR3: CASSLLRGQQYF

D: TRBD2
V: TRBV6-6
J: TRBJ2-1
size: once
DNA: TGTGCCAGTTTAGCGGGGGGGCCCTATGAGCAGTTCTTC
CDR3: CASLAGGPYEQFF

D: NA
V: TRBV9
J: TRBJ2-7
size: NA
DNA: TGTGCCAGCAGCGCCGACTTCTTGGGGTCGGAGGGCGAGCAGTACTTC
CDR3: CASSADFLGSEGEQYF

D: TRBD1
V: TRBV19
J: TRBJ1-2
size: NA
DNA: TGTGCCAGTAGTATAGTGACAGGGCCCGGTAACTATGGCTACACCTTC
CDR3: CASSIVTGPGNYGYTF

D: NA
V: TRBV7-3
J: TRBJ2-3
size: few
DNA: TGTGCCAGCAGCTTAATGACGGGGGGCTCAGATACGCAGTATTTT
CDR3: CASSLMTGGSDTQYF

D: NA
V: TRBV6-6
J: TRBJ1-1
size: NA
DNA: TGTGCCAGCAGGGAGGGAGACACTGAAGCTTTCTTT
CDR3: CASREGDTEAFF

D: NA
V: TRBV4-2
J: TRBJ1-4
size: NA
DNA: TGTGCCAGCAGCCACCAAACTGGCGGGATACGCTTCGGTCTGGGAAAACTGTTTTTT
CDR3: CASSHQTGGIRFGLGKLFF

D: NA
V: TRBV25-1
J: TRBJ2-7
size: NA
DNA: TGTGCCAGCAGTACAGGGTTCGAGCAGTACTTC
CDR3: CASSTGFEQYF

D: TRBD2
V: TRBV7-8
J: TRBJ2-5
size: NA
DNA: TGTGCCAGCAGCCTCGGGACTATCAAAGGTCCAGAGACCCAGTACTTC
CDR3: CASSLGTIKGPETQYF

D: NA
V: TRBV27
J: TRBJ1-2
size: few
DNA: TGTGCCAGCAGTTTATCGAGGGGAGGGGCGGATGGCTACACCTTC
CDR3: CASSLSRGGADGYTF

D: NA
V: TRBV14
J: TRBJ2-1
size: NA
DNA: TGTGCCAGCAGCCAAGATCAAATGGTCAATGAGCAGTTCTTC
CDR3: CASSQDQMVNEQFF

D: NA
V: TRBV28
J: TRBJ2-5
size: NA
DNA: TGTGCCAGCAGTTTTTGGGTTTCGGAGACCCAGTACTTC
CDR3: CASSFWVSETQYF

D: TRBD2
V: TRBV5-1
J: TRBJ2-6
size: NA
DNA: TGCGCCAGCAGCTACCTGAGTAGCGGGAGACGTGGGGCCAACGTCCTGACTTTC
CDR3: CASSYLSSGRRGANVLTF

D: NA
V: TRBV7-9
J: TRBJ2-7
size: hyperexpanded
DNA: TGTGCCAGCAGCTTAGAGGGGTCTTCCCGTCCCTACGAGCAGTACTTC
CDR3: CASSLEGSSRPYEQYF

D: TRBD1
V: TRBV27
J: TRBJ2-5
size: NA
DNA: TGTGCCAGCAGTCCTGTCCCGGGACAGGGGACGGAGACCCAGTACTTC
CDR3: CASSPVPGQGTETQYF

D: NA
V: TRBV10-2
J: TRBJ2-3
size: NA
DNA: TGCGCCAGCAAAAAGGATACGCAGTATTTT
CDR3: CASKKDTQYF

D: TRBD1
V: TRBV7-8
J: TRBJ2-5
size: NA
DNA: TGTGCCAGCAGCGTGCCGGGACAGGGGGCCCCGGTACAGTACTTC
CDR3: CASSVPGQGAPVQYF

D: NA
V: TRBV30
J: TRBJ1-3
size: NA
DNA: TGTGCCTGGAAAGGGGTTGGAAACACCATATATTTT
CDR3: CAWKGVGNTIYF

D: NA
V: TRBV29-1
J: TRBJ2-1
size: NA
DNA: TGCAGCGCCGAAGAGGTTGGCGGAGCTAGCTCCTACAATGAGCAGTTCTTC
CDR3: CSAEEVGGASSYNEQFF

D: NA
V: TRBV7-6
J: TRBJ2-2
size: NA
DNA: TGTGCCAGCAGCTTACTCGGGGATTCGACCGGGGAGCTGTTTTTT
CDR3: CASSLLGDSTGELFF

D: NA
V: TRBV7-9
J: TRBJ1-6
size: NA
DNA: TGTGCCAGCAATACCGGGTCCACCATTAATTCACCCCTCCACTTT
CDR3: CASNTGSTINSPLHF

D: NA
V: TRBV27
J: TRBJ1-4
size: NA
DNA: TGTGCCAGCAGTTTACAGGGAACTGAAAAACTGTTTTTT
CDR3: CASSLQGTEKLFF

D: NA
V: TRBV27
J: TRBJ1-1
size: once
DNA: TGTGCCAGCAGTTTATCACACCCTGGCGCCACTGAAGCTTTCTTT
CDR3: CASSLSHPGATEAFF

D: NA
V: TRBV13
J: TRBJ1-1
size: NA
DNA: TGTGCCAGCAGCTCTACAGGTTGGGTGAACACTGAAGCTTTCTTT
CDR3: CASSSTGWVNTEAFF

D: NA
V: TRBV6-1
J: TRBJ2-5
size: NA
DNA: TGTGCCAGCAGTGAATTCGGTGGAACAGCCGGACAGTACTTC
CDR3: CASSEFGGTAGQYF

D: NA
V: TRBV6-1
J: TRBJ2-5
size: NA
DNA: TGTGCCAGCAGCGCCGGGACCCAGTACTTC
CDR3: CASSAGTQYF